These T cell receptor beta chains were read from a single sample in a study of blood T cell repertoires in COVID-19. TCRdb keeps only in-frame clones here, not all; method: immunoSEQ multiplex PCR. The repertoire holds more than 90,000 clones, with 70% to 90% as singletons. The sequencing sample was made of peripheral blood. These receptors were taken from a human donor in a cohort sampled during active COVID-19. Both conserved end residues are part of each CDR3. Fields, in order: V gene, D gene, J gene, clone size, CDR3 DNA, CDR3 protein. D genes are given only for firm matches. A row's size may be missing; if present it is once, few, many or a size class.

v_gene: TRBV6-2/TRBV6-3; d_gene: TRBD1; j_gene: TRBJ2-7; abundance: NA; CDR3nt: TGTGCCAGCAGTAGGCCCTATACAGGGGTTGAGGAGCAGTACTTC; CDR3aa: CASSRPYTGVEEQYF
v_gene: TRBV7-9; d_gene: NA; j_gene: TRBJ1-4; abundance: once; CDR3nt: TGTGCCAGCAGCTTCGGCAGGGGCGAGGAAAAACTGTTTTTT; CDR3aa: CASSFGRGEEKLFF
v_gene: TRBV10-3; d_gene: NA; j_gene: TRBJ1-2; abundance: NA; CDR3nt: TGTGCCATCAGTGAGTCGGGCCCACAGGGTATTTATGGCTACACCTTC; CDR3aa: CAISESGPQGIYGYTF
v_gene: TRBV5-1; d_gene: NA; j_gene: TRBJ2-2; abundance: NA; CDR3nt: TGCGCCAGCAGCTTGCAACTCGAAACCGGGGAGCTGTTTTTT; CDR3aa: CASSLQLETGELFF
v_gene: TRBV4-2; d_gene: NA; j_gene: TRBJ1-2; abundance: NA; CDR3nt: TGTGCCAGCAGCCAAGAAGACAGACTCTATGGCTACACCTTC; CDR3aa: CASSQEDRLYGYTF
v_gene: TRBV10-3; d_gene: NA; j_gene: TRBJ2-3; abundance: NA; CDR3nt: TGTGCCATCAGCGCTCGGACAGAAGCAGATACGCAGTATTTT; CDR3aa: CAISARTEADTQYF
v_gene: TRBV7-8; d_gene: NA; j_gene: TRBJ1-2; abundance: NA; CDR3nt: TGTGCCAGCAGCTTAGAGGTGGGGCGGAAAAATGGCTACACCTTC; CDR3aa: CASSLEVGRKNGYTF
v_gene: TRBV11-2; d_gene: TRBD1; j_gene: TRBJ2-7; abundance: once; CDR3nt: TGTGCCAGCAGCTTAGTCAGGGGGACCGAGCAGTACTTC; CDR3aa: CASSLVRGTEQYF
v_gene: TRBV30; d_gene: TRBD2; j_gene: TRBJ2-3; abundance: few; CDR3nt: TGTGCCTGGAGTGGGCTAGCGGTCACAGATACGCAGTATTTT; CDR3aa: CAWSGLAVTDTQYF
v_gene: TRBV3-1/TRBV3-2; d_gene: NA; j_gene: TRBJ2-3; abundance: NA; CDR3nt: TGTGCCAGCAGCCAAGATAGCGTGGGCCCCCCAGATACGCAGTATTTT; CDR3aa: CASSQDSVGPPDTQYF
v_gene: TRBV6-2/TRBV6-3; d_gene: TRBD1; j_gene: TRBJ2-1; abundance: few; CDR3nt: TGTGCCAGCAGTGGAGACAGGGGAGTGGGCTACAATGAGCAGTTCTTC; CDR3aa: CASSGDRGVGYNEQFF
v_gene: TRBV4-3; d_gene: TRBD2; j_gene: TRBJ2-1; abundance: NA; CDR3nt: TGCGCCAGCAGCCAAAACGCGGGGGGCCTCGCTGATGAGCAGTTCTTC; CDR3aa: CASSQNAGGLADEQFF
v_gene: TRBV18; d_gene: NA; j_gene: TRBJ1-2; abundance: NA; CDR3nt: TGTGCCAGCTCACCACCGGAGACCAACTATGGCTACACCTTC; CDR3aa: CASSPPETNYGYTF
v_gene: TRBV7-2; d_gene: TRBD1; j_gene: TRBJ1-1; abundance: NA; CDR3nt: TGTGCCAGCAGCTTTAAACAGGGGGCTTTGAACACTGAAGCTTTCTTT; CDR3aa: CASSFKQGALNTEAFF
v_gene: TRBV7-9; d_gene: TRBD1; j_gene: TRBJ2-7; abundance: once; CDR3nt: TGTGCCAGCAGCTTTAACTACGGGGGGACAGGGGCATCCTACGAGCAGTACTTC; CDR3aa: CASSFNYGGTGASYEQYF
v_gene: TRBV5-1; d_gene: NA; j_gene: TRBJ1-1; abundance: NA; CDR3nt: TGCGCCAGCAGCCTTCAGGGGAACACTGAAGCTTTCTTT; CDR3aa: CASSLQGNTEAFF
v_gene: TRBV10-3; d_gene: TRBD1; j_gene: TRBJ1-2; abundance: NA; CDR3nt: TGTGCCATCAGTGACCCAGCGACAGGGGATGGCTACACCTTC; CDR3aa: CAISDPATGDGYTF
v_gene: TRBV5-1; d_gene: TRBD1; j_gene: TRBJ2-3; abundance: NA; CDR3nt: TGCGCCACCCCGGACAGGGGGCTAGAAAACCATAGCACAGATACGCAGTATTTT; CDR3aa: CATPDRGLENHSTDTQYF
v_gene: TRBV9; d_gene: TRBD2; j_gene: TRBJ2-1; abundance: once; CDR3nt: TGTGCCAGCAGCTCAAAGAGGACTAGCGGGGTTAATGAGCAGTTCTTC; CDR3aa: CASSSKRTSGVNEQFF
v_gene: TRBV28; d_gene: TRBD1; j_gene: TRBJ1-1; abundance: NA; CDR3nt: TGTGCCAGCAGTTGGAACAGGGGCGAAAGGAACACTGAAGCTTTCTTT; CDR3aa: CASSWNRGERNTEAFF
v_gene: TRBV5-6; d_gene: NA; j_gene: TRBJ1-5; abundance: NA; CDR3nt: TGTGCCAGCAGCTTGGGGGGGGGCAATCAGCCCCAGCATTTT; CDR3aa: CASSLGGGNQPQHF
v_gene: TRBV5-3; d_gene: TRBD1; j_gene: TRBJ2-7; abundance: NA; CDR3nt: TGTGCCAGAAGCTTGATGGACAGGGGCCACGAGCAGTACTTC; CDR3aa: CARSLMDRGHEQYF